This T cell receptor beta chain was documented in a study of human T cells and chemical hapten exposure (dated by TCRdb to the early 2020s). Concerning the study at large: For sensitization, 2% DPC in acetone was applied to an approximately 2 cm by approximately 2 cm area of upper inner arm skin. Throughout the roughly 25-week study period, patients were also given weekly therapeutic DPC doses on the scalp. Patch testing on the upper back used Finn chambers containing 0.01% DPC, with scoring done after 6 days according to International Contact Dermatitis Research Group standards. Alopecia areata with under or over 50% scalp involvement, alopecia totalis and alopecia universalis were represented in the patient cohort, which was mostly female. Libraries were pooled for sequencing, and variation in per-sample TCR yields was attributed mainly to small differences in library volumes within the pool. The study tracked peripheral blood TCR repertoire changes in vivo during primary and secondary sensitization to the hapten diphenylcyclopropenone (DPC) in alopecia patients. Blood was sampled from patients pre-sensitization (week 0) and at 2, 6 and about 24 weeks after DPC sensitization. Roughly 30 alopecia patients gave blood for TCR sequencing at one to four time points (pre-sensitization, 2, 6 and 24 weeks). Points the paper makes about the study in general: DPC sensitization did not change how many TCRs were above 1 in 1000 frequency, and no evidence was found of alterations in global repertoire structure. Patch test score was positively correlated with the number of PT1 expanded TCRs, with significance at thresholds 8, 16 and 32 but not at 4. Alopecia, a presumed autoimmune disease, was present in all patients, so the immune response of the patients might differ from that of healthy individuals. Significantly more large CDR3 similarity clusters were formed by expanded TCRs than by pre-sensitization or healthy control sets, consistent with antigen-driven responses. After repeated subsampling, the strength of the expansion versus patch-test correlation and the threshold at which it became significant changed.

CDR1 and CDR2 are drawn from the germline V gene: SGHAT, FQNNGV. Reading from cysteine to phenylalanine, the CDR3 counts 18 amino acids. The retained sequence is limited to the CDR3, 54 bases, with the frame set at the first base. From V the trimming removes 1 base and from J it removes 0 bases, while the gene matches leave 6 bases of the junction unaccounted for. Interpreted using the paper, the time point label stands for: pre-sensitization, week 0. The treatment or condition tag for this specimen amounts to: therapeutic diphenylcyclopropenone sensitization with weekly scalp DPC. Blood at each patch-test visit was drawn before the patch test was applied. To be eligible, patients had to be aged 18 to 70, diagnosed with alopecia and judged suitable for DPC therapy, while pregnant patients were excluded. Total RNA was isolated from unfractionated whole blood collected in Tempus Blood RNA tubes. This clonotype was detected ten times or more. The clone's antigen remains unknown. Per-base quality was not reported, and no clone a single base away is much larger than it.

The method was RACE. Instrument used: NextSeq 500. During library preparation, unique molecular identifiers were attached to individual cDNA molecules so that TCRs could be counted in a quantitative, reproducible way. For every blood RNA sample, sequencing covered both the TCR alpha and TCR beta chains. Per the original workflow: Samples had a median of approximately 93,000 TCRs, with a range from roughly 20,000 to 700,000. V, J and CDR3 annotation of the TCR reads was carried out using the Decombinator software suite. To make PS versus PT1 abundance plots, every sample was subsampled to the same number of TCRs (28,000). Expanded TCRs were defined as absent before sensitization and observed at least eight times at the 2-week time point. TCRdb reprocessed the public reads (quality trimming at Q25 with fastp, clone calling with MiXCR) and kept in-frame beta chains. Each entry is one CDR3 protein sequence, shown with its most common DNA and genes. These V and J calls rely on TCRdb rather than the paper's analysis. For this sample the table gives roughly 88,000 distinct CDR3 sequences, of which 8% to 10% were detected only once. The top ten clonotypes cover approximately 3.8% of the sample.

The sequence came from a middle-aged woman with alopecia areata. Some clones in this sample may be carry-over from other donors' samples. The sequences come from whole blood, collected in connection with sensitization to the hapten diphenylcyclopropenone (DPC). The receptor chain draws on TRBV11-2 and TRBJ2-1; 10 middle bases align to TRBD2. The CDR3 reads CASSLGTSGWSSYNEQFF. In nucleotides, the sequence is TGTGCCAGCAGCTTAGGGACTAGCGGTTGGAGCTCCTACAATGAGCAGTTCTTC.